The 10 T cell receptor beta chains below all came from one sample that was sequenced in a study of Graves' ophthalmopathy and Graves' hyperthyroidism (dated by TCRdb to the late 2010s). Data came from an Illumina HiSeq 2000. For repertoire sequencing, the TCR beta CDR3 regions were amplified from RNA transcripts. The first round was an RT-PCR using HTBI primers with the Qiagen OneStep RT-PCR kit, and this first round was followed by a second-round multiplex PCR, then size selection and purification. The raw public reads went through TCRdb reprocessing: fastp at Q25, MiXCR clone calling, in-frame beta chains kept. Records with the same CDR3 protein are collapsed into one entry carrying the most frequent genes and DNA. The sample table records over a million distinct CDR3 sequences; roughly two fifths of these occur just once. Around 10% of the sample rests with the top ten. Sequencing was carried out using peripheral blood or thyroid tissue (not recorded which). The receptor source for this set is an adult man with Graves' hyperthyroidism.

In this sample, this clonotype turned up a few times. The chain uses TRBV24-1 and TRBJ2-1; 11 positions agree with TRBD2. Per germline, CDR1 KGHDR and CDR2 SFDVKD. The CDR3 contains 15 residues. Trimming cost V 4 bases and J 5 bases; bases outside gene matches: 3. CDR3 region: CATSELAGGDNEQFF. In nucleotides, the CDR3 is TGTGCCACCAGTGAGCTAGCGGGAGGAGACAATGAGCAGTTCTTC.

This clonotype was seen ten or more times. CDR3 nucleotides: TGCGCCAGCAGCCAAACCAGCCTACAAGAGACCCAGTACTTC. Encoded protein: CASSQTSLQETQYF. This rearrangement joins TRBV4-3 to TRBJ2-5; D is unresolved. The CDR3 consists of 14 residues. The germline gives CDR1 LGHNA, CDR2 YSLEER. Trimming removed 2 bases at V and 2 bases at J, with 9 bases between.

J is TRBJ1-5 and V is TRBV20-1; 8 nucleotides align to TRBD1. V shed 0 bases and J 2 bases; nucleotides not matched to a gene: 6. This CDR3 contains 16 residues. Germline CDR1 DFQATT, CDR2 SNEGSKA (reference sequence). The CDR3 DNA is TGCAGTGCTAGAGATCTGGAACAGGGGGGCAATCAGCCCCAGCATTTT. Translation: CSARDLEQGGNQPQHF.

The chain links TRBV24-1 to TRBJ2-3, with 11 positions matching TRBD2. This CDR3 is built from 18 residues. CDR1 KGHDR and CDR2 SFDVKD come from the germline V gene. V gave up 2 bases and J gave up 3 bases; unmatched junction bases: 9. This CDR3 is CATSDWGSSGRSTDTQYF. The CDR3 DNA sequence: TGTGCCACCAGTGATTGGGGGTCTAGCGGGAGGTCTACAGATACGCAGTATTTT.

On this clonotype: A much larger clone differs by one base, so this may be a read error. This chain connects TRBV2 to TRBJ2-7, with TRBD2 matching over 13 bases. CDR1 SNHLY and CDR2 FYNNEI come from the germline V gene. CDR3 length equals 18 residues. The CDR3 DNA reads as TGTGCCAGCAGCCGACCCGCCAAAGGACTAGCGGGAGACCACGATCAGTACTTC. Its translation is CASSRPAKGLAGDHDQYF.

About this clonotype: The conserved final phenylalanine or tryptophan is absent from the CDR3, which likely points to a read error. V usage is TRBV15 and J usage is TRBJ2-6, with D unresolved. Germline-derived CDR1 and CDR2 are LNHNV and YYDKDF (reference sequence). CDR3 length equals 16 residues. Trimming shortened V by 6 bases and J by 3 bases, and 15 bases separated the two germline ends. The DNA of the CDR3 is TGTGCCACCAGTGATCTGGGGTCTGATGGGGCCAACGTCCTGACTCTA. It encodes CATSDLGSDGANVLTL.

CDR3 residues: CASSPRGPGHTNSETQYF. The CDR3 DNA reads TGTGCCAGCTCACCACGGGGCCCGGGACACACGAACTCGGAGACCCAGTACTTC. V is TRBV7-2 and J is TRBJ2-5; D possibly corresponds to TRBD1 (6 bases). This CDR3 has 18 residues. From germline, CDR1 is SGHTA and CDR2 FQGNSA. The V end lost 8 bases, the J end lost 5 bases, and 30 bases lay between the germline ends.

The chain combines TRBV4-1 with TRBJ1-3, with D hard to call. Germline V CDR1 and CDR2: MGHRA, YSYEKL. The CDR3 totals 15 residues. With 3 bases removed from V and 9 bases from J, the gap between germline ends came to 18 bases. The CDR3 loop reads CASSHRTDGTGTIYF. In nucleotides, the CDR3 is TGCGCCAGCAGCCACCGGACCGACGGAACCGGCACCATATATTTT.

There are a few counts of this clonotype. The chain links TRBV29-1 to TRBJ1-1; 9 positions match TRBD1. The CDR3 runs 13 residues. The V gene's germline CDR1 is SQVTM and CDR2 ANQGSEA. J was trimmed by 5 bases and V by 7 bases; bases with no gene match: 8. The CDR3 protein is CSAQTGGGTEAFF. The CDR3 DNA reads as TGCAGCGCCCAGACAGGGGGAGGGACTGAAGCTTTCTTT.

This clonotype was picked up many times. The V gene is TRBV19, the J gene TRBJ1-5; D might be TRBD1 (6 bases). The CDR3 is 14 amino acids. Per germline, CDR1 LNHDA and CDR2 SQIVND (reference sequence). Trimming stripped 4 bases from V and 7 bases from J, with 14 bases between. CDR3 protein: CASSTPGGAQPQHF. The CDR3 DNA reads as TGTGCCAGTAGTACCCCCGGGGGGGCACAGCCCCAGCATTTT.